These 2 T cell receptor beta chains originate from one sample sequenced in a study of blood T cell repertoires in COVID-19. Repertoires were generated with immunoSEQ multiplex PCR, while TCRdb's copy carries only in-frame clones and drops some. The sample gives 75,000 to 80,000 clones, 88% of which show up once; under 55% is in the top ten. Input material: peripheral blood. The origin of the receptors is a human donor in a cohort sampled during active COVID-19.

J is TRBJ1-2 and V is TRBV15, with TRBD1 as a possible D gene (6 bases). The V end was cut by 2 bases, the J end by 3 bases, with 10 bases between. Germline lookup yields CDR1 LNHNV and CDR2 YYDKDF (reference sequence). There are 14 residues in the CDR3. CDR3 amino acids: CATSRQGRDYGYTF. CDR3 nucleotides: TGTGCCACCAGCAGACAGGGGAGGGACTATGGCTACACCTTC.

This chain joins TRBV7-2 and TRBJ1-2; a weak D match, TRBD1 (6 bases). Trimming pared 0 bases from V and 5 bases from J, leaving 13 bases between. The CDR3 is 15 amino acids. CDR1 is SGHTA, CDR2 FQGNSA, per germline. The CDR3 protein is CASSLAGRGSYGYTF. Here the CDR3 DNA reads TGTGCCAGCAGCTTAGCGGGCAGGGGCTCGTATGGCTACACCTTC.